The sequence of this T cell receptor (beta chain) was determined in a study of cytomegalovirus exposure and HLA in healthy donors. Regarding the study as a whole: Sequencing likely generated an artifact that appeared as a cluster of highly shared sequence variants. Later analysis demonstrated an association between a missense DCLRE1C variant and TCR beta V- and J-gene trimming. A later analysis found most CMV-associated TCR beta chains apparently HLA-restricted.

Trimming cost V 5 bases and J 5 bases, with 8 bases left between them. The length of the CDR3 is 12 residues. Per germline, CDR1 MNHNY and CDR2 SVGAGI (reference sequence). Primers: 60 Vbeta forward and 13 Jbeta reverse. Clones were read by immunoSEQ multiplex PCR, and TCRdb kept only the in-frame ones, dropping some. Its table lists about 160,000 clones. In regard to this clone: Its antigen is as yet unknown.

V is TRBV6-6 and J is TRBJ2-3; D might be TRBD2 (5 bases). Specimen: PBMCs. The TCR comes from a woman aged 55-70 years in good health and CMV-seronegative. CDR3 DNA sequence: TGTGCCAGCAGTCTAGCAGGAGATACGCAGTATTTT. It translates to CASSLAGDTQYF.